Following are 14 T cell receptor beta chains from one sample sequenced in a study of long-term antiretroviral therapy in people with HIV. It was version v3.0 of the immunoSEQ assay that was run at survey level. Measured with immunoSEQ multiplex PCR; TCRdb has only the in-frame clones, and not every one. The table includes 30,000 or so clones, over 75% detected once. The material sequenced was unsorted PBMCs, taken 1.5 years before starting antiretroviral therapy. Every receptor here comes from a man between 18 and 35 years old with HIV.

J is TRBJ2-5 and V is TRBV11-3, with a possible D match to TRBD2 (6 bases). The V and J ends lost 8 bases and 5 bases respectively, with 18 bases between them. CDR3 size: 14 residues. Germline-derived CDR1 and CDR2 are SGHNT and YENEEA. In DNA, the CDR3 is TGTGCCAGCTCACCGGGACTCGAGCCCGAGACCCAGTACTTC. Protein: CASSPGLEPETQYF.

The chain recombines TRBV5-6 with TRBJ2-7, with D unresolved. Germline loops: CDR1 SGHDT, CDR2 YYEEEE. The CDR3 runs to 15 residues. With 0 bases removed from V and 2 bases from J, the gap between germline ends came to 12 bases. The CDR3 DNA is TGTGCCAGCAGCTTGGTAATATGGGCCCCCTACGAGCAGTACTTC. Translated, it gives CASSLVIWAPYEQYF.

Remarks on this clone: At the DNA level, this CDR3 is encoded by other sequences in the same sample as well. The rearrangement links TRBV7-9 to TRBJ1-2; a possible D gene is TRBD1 (5 bases). Trimming removed 1 base at V and 2 bases at J, with 5 bases between. The CDR3 is 13 amino acids. Germline V gives CDR1 SEHNR, CDR2 FQNEAQ (reference sequence). This CDR3 is CASSLGGNYGYTF. CDR3 coding DNA: TGTGCCAGCAGCTTAGGGGGCAACTATGGCTACACCTTC.

This chain uses TRBV30 with TRBJ2-1, with 7 bases aligning to TRBD2. Germline values: CDR1 GTSNPN, CDR2 SVGIG (reference sequence). CDR3 length equals 15 residues. V shed 0 bases and J 3 bases; nucleotides not matched to a gene: 5. This chain's CDR3 is CAWSVPAGLYNEQFF. The CDR3, as DNA: TGTGCCTGGAGTGTCCCAGCGGGGCTCTACAATGAGCAGTTCTTC.

The rearrangement joins TRBV5-1 to TRBJ2-1; TRBD1 agrees at 7 bases. Germline V lookup: CDR1 SGHRS, CDR2 YFSETQ. The CDR3 runs to 20 residues. After removal of 3 bases from V and 0 bases from J, the junction contained 18 bases not matched to a gene. The CDR3 protein is CASSSRRQGKAESSYNEQFF. The CDR3 region has the DNA TGCGCCAGCAGCTCCCGGCGACAGGGCAAGGCGGAAAGCTCCTACAATGAGCAGTTCTTC.

The chain carries TRBV2 and TRBJ1-2; D gene uncertain. V lost 8 bases and J 4 bases, leaving 11 bases between the germline ends. The CDR3 has 12 residues. CDR1 and CDR2 (germline): SNHLY, FYNNEI. Written as DNA, the CDR3 is TGTGCCAGCCTAAGGGAGGGCTATGGCTACACCTTC. This encodes CASLREGYGYTF.

The V gene is TRBV5-1, the J gene TRBJ2-5; D is ambiguous. This CDR3 is built from 12 residues. Trimming removed 0 bases from V and 4 bases from J, with 4 bases in between. From germline, CDR1 is SGHRS and CDR2 YFSETQ. CDR3 coding DNA: TGCGCCAGCAGCTTGGACTTAGAGACCCAGTACTTC. Its protein is CASSLDLETQYF.

The V gene is TRBV6-4, the J gene TRBJ2-5; D not certain. The germline V gene has CDR1 MRHNA and CDR2 SNTAGT. The germline V and J ends were trimmed by 2 bases and 7 bases, with 5 bases remaining between them. This CDR3 is built from 11 residues. CDR3 DNA sequence: TGTGCCAGCAGTGACGGGTTGACCCAGTACTTC. As protein: CASSDGLTQYF.

The gene calls are TRBV6-5 and TRBJ1-2; D perhaps matches TRBD1 (5 bases). Germline CDR1 MNHEY, CDR2 SVGAGI. This CDR3 has 13 amino acids. Trimming left V 6 bases short and J 12 bases short, with 20 bases between. Here the CDR3 reads CASRPTGVVGDTF. The CDR3, as DNA: TGTGCCAGCAGGCCGACGGGGGTCGTAGGCGACACCTTC.

The chain employs TRBV7-2 and TRBJ2-7; 8 positions match TRBD2. Per germline, CDR1 SGHTA and CDR2 FQGNSA. The CDR3 is 15 residues long. J was trimmed by 0 bases and V by 3 bases; bases with no gene match: 4. CDR3 protein: CASSFLAGHSYEQYF. As DNA, the CDR3 is TGTGCCAGCAGCTTCCTAGCGGGCCACTCCTACGAGCAGTACTTC.

This clone was detected only once. The V call is TRBV28, the J call TRBJ2-7; 8 bases map to TRBD1. Germline-derived CDR1 and CDR2 are MDHEN and SYDVKM. The CDR3 totals 17 residues. The J segment lost 4 bases and the V segment lost 6 bases, leaving 17 bases of the junction unmatched. CDR3 protein: CASSPSPWRDRNYEQYF. CDR3 DNA: TGTGCCAGCAGCCCTTCCCCTTGGCGGGACAGGAATTACGAGCAGTACTTC. Combining the CDR3 with reference TRBV28 and TRBJ2-7 gives the whole variable domain DVKVTQSSRYLVKRTGEKVFLECVQDMDHENMFWYRQDPGLGLRLIYFSYDVKMKEKGDIPEGYSVSREKKERFSLILESASTNQTSMYLCASSPSPWRDRNYEQYFGPGTRLTVT.

This chain connects TRBV4-1 to TRBJ2-1; 11 bases line up with TRBD2. Germline CDR1 MGHRA, CDR2 YSYEKL. This CDR3 comprises 17 residues. After removal of 2 bases from V and 4 bases from J, the junction contained 7 bases not matched to a gene. DNA of the CDR3: TGCGCCAGCAGCCAACCCCGACTAGCGGGGAGATACAATGAGCAGTTCTTC. As protein: CASSQPRLAGRYNEQFF.

The rearrangement links TRBV29-1 to TRBJ1-2, with 9 bases identical to TRBD1. This CDR3 region has 13 residues. In germline, CDR1 is SQVTM, CDR2 ANQGSEA. Germline trimming cut 5 bases from V and 8 bases from J; bases unmatched to any gene: 9. This CDR3 is CSVQRDRAGGYTF. CDR3 nucleotides: TGCAGCGTTCAGAGGGACAGGGCCGGGGGCTACACCTTC.

CDR3 amino acids: CASSPYGTGAFF. CDR3 nucleotide sequence: TGCGCCAGCAGCCCCTACGGGACGGGCGCTTTCTTT. The rearrangement links TRBV5-1 to TRBJ1-1; possible D gene TRBD1, 5 bases. CDR1 and CDR2 from the germline V gene are SGHRS and YFSETQ. Between the trimmed V and J ends, which lost 4 bases and 11 bases, there was a span of 15 bases. The CDR3 contains 12 residues.